These T cell receptor beta chains were read from a single sample in a study of vaccination and CD4 T cells after COVID-19. These receptors lack a known antigen. TCRdb redid the calling of the PCR reads with MiXCR, one entry per CDR3 protein. Of more than 6,000 distinct CDR3 sequences detected, about 19% appear once; the ten largest clones hold around 8.4%. The specimen comprised CD4+ T cells from blood, cultured in vitro, sampled after SARS-CoV-2 vaccination. These receptors all stem from a human donor who had recovered from COVID-19. Each CDR3 is given without its conserved first and last residue. Clone size is stated in some rows and not others, as once, few, many or a class when expanded.

CDR3 protein: ASSMGWAQGETQY
V gene: TRBV5-1
clone size: medium-sized

CDR3 protein: ASSLDRRTEAF
V gene: TRBV7-9
clone size: few

CDR3 protein: ASSLQDNTEAF
V gene: TRBV7-2
clone size: NA

CDR3 protein: ASTLPGTGGVAF
V gene: TRBV5-4
clone size: NA

CDR3 protein: SAPGRLASYEQY
V gene: TRBV20-1
clone size: medium-sized

CDR3 protein: ASSLRHLNQPQH
V gene: TRBV27
clone size: few

CDR3 protein: SATRLVSGTQY
V gene: TRBV20-1
clone size: medium-sized

CDR3 protein: ASSSRVTGEDEAF
V gene: TRBV28
clone size: medium-sized

CDR3 protein: ASSTRPTGVYGYT
V gene: TRBV27
clone size: NA

CDR3 protein: SAKEAGSDYGYT
V gene: TRBV20-1
clone size: many

CDR3 protein: SAIVAETDTQY
V gene: TRBV20-1
clone size: NA

CDR3 protein: ASSLGLTSGTPYEQY
V gene: TRBV7-9
clone size: few

CDR3 protein: SARASGRRETQY
V gene: TRBV20-1
clone size: medium-sized

CDR3 protein: ASSYRFEGYSSYNSPLH
V gene: TRBV6-5
clone size: few

CDR3 protein: ASSEVGGNQPQH
V gene: TRBV6-1
clone size: few

CDR3 protein: ASSYSIAGAWQETQY
V gene: TRBV6-5
clone size: medium-sized

CDR3 protein: ASTHRGDTQY
V gene: TRBV5-8
clone size: few

CDR3 protein: ASSFAKTTANEQF
V gene: TRBV7-2
clone size: few